This TCR beta chain was profiled in a study of chemoradiotherapy in HPV16-positive cancers. General study results and limits: Non-HPV-specific T cells did not expand in tumors during treatment, whereas candidate HPV-specific clones and E7-related motifs did. HPV-responsive T-cell expansion during chemoradiotherapy was linked to improved recurrence-free survival in HPV16-positive patients.

Profiling relied on immunoSEQ multiplex PCR, and the TCRdb table lists in-frame clones only, not all of them. The profile shows 10,000 to 11,000 clones, around 70% of them singletons. As concerns this clone: Its matching antigen is unknown.

From germline, CDR1 is LGHNA and CDR2 YSLEER. V was cut by 0 bases and J by 2 bases, with 10 bases left in between. This CDR3 has 15 amino acids. Sampling was done from a patient who underwent chemoradiotherapy. The origin of this receptor is a human donor with HPV-associated anogenital cancer. This chain links TRBV4-3 with TRBJ1-2, with D unresolved. The CDR3 bases are TGCGCCAGCAGCCAAGAGTCGGCCCAGAACTATGGCTACACCTTC. It translates to CASSQESAQNYGYTF.